This is a list of T cell receptor beta chains from one sample in a study of T cell responses to AZD1222 COVID-19 vaccine. Clones were read by immunoSEQ multiplex PCR, and TCRdb kept only the in-frame ones, dropping some. Of about 180,000 clones in the sample, around nine tenths were seen once. The specimen was peripheral blood, collected on day 0 of AZD1222 vaccination. All receptors derive from an adult in good health. The CDR3 runs from the conserved cysteine through the conserved F or W. A D gene is named only where the DNA matches it firmly. Size is stated for part of the rows, as once, few or many counts, or as a class when the clone is expanded.

>TRBJ2-7|.|.|TRBV11-2
CASSLEALGGQYF
TGTGCCAGCAGCTTAGAGGCCCTTGGGGGGCAGTACTTC
>TRBJ2-3|few|.|TRBV11-2
CASSLEPGGTQYF
TGTGCCAGCAGCTTAGAGCCGGGTGGTACGCAGTATTTT
>TRBJ1-4|.|.|TRBV19
CASSIRAKGNEKLFF
TGTGCCAGTAGTATAAGGGCGAAAGGGAATGAAAAACTGTTTTTT
>TRBJ1-3|.|.|TRBV7-7
CASSAEGSGNTIYF
TGTGCTAGCAGCGCAGAGGGGTCAGGAAACACCATATATTTT
>TRBJ1-4|.|.|TRBV28
CASGYSFGGEKLFF
TGTGCCAGCGGTTATTCTTTCGGGGGGGAAAAACTGTTTTTT
>TRBJ2-3|once|TRBD2|TRBV10-1
CASSVTSGRPTDTQYF
TGCGCCAGCTCCGTTACTAGCGGGAGGCCCACAGATACGCAGTATTTT
>TRBJ2-3|.|TRBD2|TRBV6-5
CASSPLAGGTDTQYF
TGTGCCAGCAGTCCACTAGCGGGAGGGACAGATACGCAGTATTTT
>TRBJ2-2|few|TRBD1|TRBV6-5
CASTRTGTNTGELFF
TGTGCCAGCACGCGGACAGGGACGAACACCGGGGAGCTGTTTTTT
>TRBJ1-3|.|.|TRBV30
CAWSVSLVSSGNTIYF
TGTGCCTGGAGTGTCAGTCTGGTGAGCTCTGGAAACACCATATATTTT
>TRBJ2-7|.|.|TRBV10-3
CAISASGPSYEQYF
TGTGCCATCAGTGCGAGCGGCCCTAGCTACGAGCAGTACTTC
>TRBJ2-7|.|.|TRBV27
CASSLSAGRRYEQYF
TGTGCCAGCAGTTTATCGGCAGGACGGAGGTACGAGCAGTACTTC
>TRBJ1-5|.|.|TRBV7-2
CASSSTPNQPQHF
TGTGCCAGCAGCTCTACACCTAATCAGCCCCAGCATTTT
>TRBJ2-7|few|.|TRBV10-1
CASEAYEQYF
TGCGCCAGCGAGGCATACGAGCAGTACTTC
>TRBJ1-2|.|TRBD1|TRBV29-1
CSGDRGTWNGYTF
TGCAGCGGGGACAGGGGGACATGGAACGGCTACACCTTC
>TRBJ1-2|.|.|TRBV2
CASSLVVYTF
TGTGCCAGCAGTCTGGTGGTTTACACCTTC
>TRBJ2-7|.|.|TRBV9
CASSPPGGAYEQYF
TGTGCCAGCAGCCCCCCCGGAGGGGCCTACGAGCAGTACTTC
>TRBJ1-4|.|.|TRBV3-1/TRBV3-2
CASRDTGYRGANEKLFF
TGTGCCAGCCGGGACACGGGGTATCGTGGAGCTAATGAAAAACTGTTTTTT
>TRBJ2-5|.|.|TRBV5-1
CASSLGVGGAGETQYF
TGCGCCAGCAGCTTGGGGGTTGGAGGGGCCGGCGAGACCCAGTACTTC
>TRBJ1-2|.|.|TRBV24-1
CATSDSKGGNYGYTF
TGTGCCACCAGTGACTCGAAGGGGGGGAACTATGGCTACACCTTC
>TRBJ2-5|.|.|TRBV5-4
CASSSPGYETQYF
TGTGCCAGCAGCTCCCCCGGGTATGAGACCCAGTACTTC
>TRBJ2-1|few|TRBD2|TRBV3-1/TRBV3-2
CASSQDRAGGKFF
TGTGCCAGCAGCCAAGATCGCGCGGGGGGCAAATTCTTC
>TRBJ2-5|.|.|TRBV5-1
CASSRLTGKETQYF
TGCGCCAGCAGCCGCCTGACCGGTAAAGAGACCCAGTACTTC
>TRBJ1-5|.|.|TRBV18
CASSPGLSGQPQHF
TGTGCCAGCTCACCAGGCCTAAGTGGACAGCCCCAGCATTTT
>TRBJ2-7|.|.|TRBV11-2
CASSLGGSSYEQYF
TGTGCCAGCAGCTTAGGGGGTAGCTCCTACGAGCAGTACTTC
>TRBJ1-2|.|.|TRBV5-1
CASSLGTGQRYTF
TGCGCCAGCAGCTTGGGCACAGGGCAAAGATACACCTTC
>TRBJ1-3|.|TRBD1|TRBV4-2
CASSRGTDGNTIYF
TGTGCCAGCAGCCGGGGGACAGATGGAAACACCATATATTTT
>TRBJ2-3|.|.|TRBV10-3
CAIRGRDGADTQYF
TGTGCCATCAGGGGCAGGGATGGTGCAGATACGCAGTATTTT
>TRBJ2-5|.|.|TRBV11-2
CASSSPWGRAETQYF
TGTGCCAGCAGCTCCCCCTGGGGCAGGGCCGAGACCCAGTACTTC
>TRBJ1-1|.|.|TRBV25-1
CASSAEQGLNTEAFF
TGTGCCAGCAGTGCCGAACAGGGACTCAACACTGAAGCTTTCTTT
>TRBJ2-1|.|.|TRBV2
CASSEVGIAPETYNEQFF
TGTGCCAGCAGTGAAGTCGGAATAGCTCCAGAGACCTACAATGAGCAGTTCTTC
>TRBJ1-2|.|TRBD1|TRBV6-5
CASRYRGKDYGYTF
TGTGCCAGCAGATACAGGGGTAAGGACTATGGCTACACCTTC
>TRBJ1-5|.|.|TRBV19
CASSTASGRGNQPQHF
TGTGCCAGTAGTACAGCATCGGGGCGCGGCAATCAGCCCCAGCATTTT
>TRBJ2-7|.|TRBD1|TRBV30
CAWTQGQEHAYEQYF
TGTGCCTGGACCCAGGGACAGGAGCACGCCTACGAGCAGTACTTC
>TRBJ1-1|.|TRBD1|TRBV14
CASSQAGGGAAFF
TGTGCCAGCAGCCAAGCAGGGGGCGGAGCAGCTTTCTTT
>TRBJ2-1|.|.|TRBV3-1/TRBV3-2
CASSQSTPNEQFF
TGTGCCAGCAGCCAATCAACCCCCAATGAGCAGTTCTTC
>TRBJ1-1|once|TRBD1|TRBV24-1
CATSSGTGNTEAFF
TGTGCCACCAGTTCCGGGACAGGGAACACTGAAGCTTTCTTT
>TRBJ2-7|.|.|TRBV7-9
CASSFPGDLSYEQYF
TGTGCCAGCAGCTTTCCTGGGGATCTCTCCTACGAGCAGTACTTC
>TRBJ1-1|.|.|TRBV28
CASSLLPTNTEAFF
TGTGCCAGCAGTTTATTACCCACGAACACTGAAGCTTTCTTT
>TRBJ2-4|once|.|TRBV6-5
CASSYSRRIAKNIQYF
TGTGCCAGCAGTTACTCAAGGCGGATAGCCAAAAACATTCAGTACTTC
>TRBJ2-4|.|.|TRBV21-1
CASSTSGTGAFLAKNIQYF
TGTGCCAGCAGCACATCAGGGACAGGGGCCTTTCTAGCCAAAAACATTCAGTACTTC
>TRBJ1-6|few|.|TRBV19
CASSFRRQVYNSPLHF
TGTGCCAGTAGTTTCCGCCGACAGGTCTATAATTCACCCCTCCACTTT
>TRBJ1-1|.|.|TRBV9
CASSEPTGYTEAFF
TGTGCCAGCAGTGAACCTACAGGGTACACTGAAGCTTTCTTT
>TRBJ1-4|.|TRBD1|TRBV7-2
CASSSGTGELHREKLFF
TGTGCCAGCAGCTCCGGGACAGGGGAGCTGCATCGTGAAAAACTGTTTTTT
>TRBJ2-2|once|TRBD2|TRBV7-6
CASSTYRAGGIANTGELFF
TGTGCCAGCAGTACATACCGGGCGGGAGGTATCGCGAACACCGGGGAGCTGTTTTTT
>TRBJ1-3|.|.|TRBV27
CASGRSGNTIYF
TGTGCCAGCGGTCGCTCTGGAAACACCATATATTTT
>TRBJ1-5|.|.|TRBV28
CASSSQGWNQPQHF
TGTGCCAGCAGCTCACAGGGTTGGAATCAGCCCCAGCATTTT
>TRBJ2-3|.|TRBD2|TRBV19
CASSPRGVTDTQYF
TGTGCCAGTAGTCCGCGGGGGGTCACAGATACGCAGTATTTT
>TRBJ1-5|few|.|TRBV6-5
CASSLVGQPNQPQHF
TGTGCCAGCAGTCTTGTTGGACAGCCCAATCAGCCCCAGCATTTT
>TRBJ2-7|.|TRBD1|TRBV5-1
CASNSGTGSYEQYF
TGCGCCAGCAACTCCGGGACAGGGAGCTACGAGCAGTACTTC
>TRBJ2-5|.|.|TRBV6-6
CASSYSAETQYF
TGTGCCAGCAGTTACTCGGCAGAGACCCAGTACTTC
>TRBJ2-1|.|.|TRBV19
CASSIASTEQFF
TGTGCCAGTAGTATAGCCTCCACAGAGCAGTTCTTC
>TRBJ2-2|.|.|TRBV23-1
CASIVRVNGELFF
TGCGCCAGCATAGTCAGGGTGAACGGGGAGCTGTTTTTT
>TRBJ2-7|.|.|TRBV6-5
CASSSYRGYEQYF
TGTGCCAGCAGTTCTTACCGGGGCTACGAGCAGTACTTC